The 8 T cell receptor beta chains below come from one sample, sequenced in a study of T cell responses to AZD1222 COVID-19 vaccine. Here immunoSEQ multiplex PCR was the method, and the copy in TCRdb shows in-frame clones only, minus some. This sample has 150,000 to 200,000 clones, with about nine tenths found just once. Material: peripheral blood, obtained on day 0 of AZD1222 vaccination. The receptors were gathered from an adult in good health.

The chain carries TRBV29-1 and TRBJ1-1; D call uncertain. CDR1 is SQVTM and CDR2 is ANQGSEA in the germline V gene. V lost 5 bases to trimming and J lost 11 bases, with 18 bases between them. This CDR3 is built from 12 residues. CDR3 nucleotides: TGCAGCGTTTTTCAGAGCCTAAGGTCTGCTTTCTTT. Its translation: CSVFQSLRSAFF.

V gene TRBV7-2 combines with J gene TRBJ2-5; 9 bases line up with TRBD1. V was pared by 2 bases and J by 5 bases, with 6 bases of the junction left unmatched. The CDR3 length is 15 residues. Germline loops: CDR1 SGHTA, CDR2 FQGNSA. CDR3 sequence: CASSLSRDRAETQYF. The CDR3 nucleotides are TGTGCCAGCAGCTTATCCCGGGACAGGGCCGAGACCCAGTACTTC.

The gene calls are TRBV7-7 and TRBJ2-7; 10 bases map to TRBD1. V trimming: 5 bases; J trimming: 3 bases; junction bases outside the gene matches: 7. Germline V gene data show CDR1 as SSHAT and CDR2 as FNYEAQ (reference sequence). The CDR3 spans 15 residues. CDR3 region: CASSQGTGVFYEQYF. CDR3 in DNA: TGTGCCAGCAGCCAGGGGACAGGGGTCTTCTACGAGCAGTACTTC.

This clone was detected a few times. The identical CDR3 is also encoded by other nucleotide sequences in the sample. V usage is TRBV7-8 and J usage is TRBJ1-5; D unclear. The CDR3 length is 13 residues. The germline V gene has CDR1 SGHVS and CDR2 FQNEAQ. With 4 bases removed from V and 4 bases from J, the gap between germline ends came to 8 bases. This CDR3 reads CASSSGINQPQHF. CDR3 nucleotides: TGTGCCAGCAGCTCCGGCATAAATCAGCCCCAGCATTTT.

This clone was observed a single time. CDR3 sequence: CASSVTTGNYGYTF. CDR3 DNA: TGTGCCAGCAGTGTAACGACAGGAAACTATGGCTACACCTTC. The rearrangement joins TRBV27 to TRBJ1-2; D perhaps matches TRBD1 (6 bases). The V gene lost 5 bases and the J gene lost 2 bases, with 12 bases spanning the gap. From germline, CDR1 is MNHEY and CDR2 SMNVEV (reference sequence). CDR3 size: 14 residues.

V is TRBV3-1 (or the pseudogene TRBV3-2) and J is TRBJ1-6; D gene uncertain. The CDR3 extends over 15 amino acids. V was cut by 0 bases and J by 4 bases, with 7 bases left in between. Germline assignment: CDR1 LGHDT and CDR2 YNNKEL (reference sequence). The CDR3 DNA reads TGTGCCAGCAGCCAAGATGGAGGATATAATTCACCCCTCCACTTT. Its protein product is CASSQDGGYNSPLHF.

CDR3 DNA sequence: TGTGCCAGCAGCTTGGTGGGCGGCAATGAGCAGTTCTTC. It is translated as CASSLVGGNEQFF. The chain carries TRBV5-6 and TRBJ2-1, with D uncertain. Trimming stripped 0 bases from V and 6 bases from J, with 7 bases between. The CDR3 is 13 residues long. Germline-derived CDR1 and CDR2 are SGHDT and YYEEEE.

This rearrangement joins TRBV5-1 to TRBJ2-7; 7 nucleotides agree with TRBD1. CDR3 length equals 14 residues. Losses at the gene ends were 3 bases for V and 3 bases for J; bases not matched to a gene: 6. Germline V gene data show CDR1 as SGHRS and CDR2 as YFSETQ. The CDR3 loop is CASSSTGVNYEQYF. CDR3 coding DNA: TGCGCCAGCAGCTCAACAGGGGTCAACTACGAGCAGTACTTC.